This T cell receptor beta chain was sequenced for a study of T cell changes during pregnancy in multiple sclerosis. With V trimmed by 6 bases and J by 2 bases, 5 bases remained unmatched. The CDR3 extends over 14 amino acids. Germline CDR1 reads SNHLY; CDR2 reads FYNNEI. Method: immunoSEQ multiplex PCR; TCRdb's copy keeps in-frame clones and lacks some. The sample has tens of thousands of clones; around nine tenths are singletons. The material was CD4+ T cells from peripheral blood mononuclear cells, obtained before pregnancy. This sequence originates from a female donor with multiple sclerosis, enrolled in a pregnancy study. The gene calls are TRBV2 and TRBJ2-7; 9 bases map to TRBD1. As DNA, the CDR3 is TGTGCCAGCAGCAGGACAGGGGTAACCTACGAGCAGTACTTC. Its protein product is CASSRTGVTYEQYF.